The 12 T cell receptor beta chains in this list originate from one sample, sequenced in a study of beta chain features in type 1 diabetes. The study's findings and limits: In every one of the four CD4+ subsets, TCRB CDR3s were moderately but significantly shorter in Type 1 diabetes patients.

Since all of the isolated RNA was reverse transcribed, expressed TCRB transcripts were what got sequenced. The method was immunoSEQ multiplex PCR; TCRdb's version includes in-frame clones alone and lacks a portion of them. The sample gives 600,000 or so clones, more than 13% of which show up once; just under 0.04% is in the top ten. Their recognized antigens are unknown. The sample consisted of naive CD4+ T cells from blood. These TCRs come from a man between 18 and 29 years old with type 1 diabetes.

As regards this clone: Within the sample, other DNA sequences also encode this same CDR3. The chain carries TRBV30 and TRBJ1-3; D remains unclear. Germline V CDR1 and CDR2: GTSNPN, SVGIG (reference sequence). This CDR3 spans 12 amino acids. Trimming removed 0 bases from V and 7 bases from J, with 7 bases in between. The chain's CDR3 is CAWSVRGNTIYF. For the CDR3, the DNA is TGTGCCTGGAGTGTACGGGGTAACACCATATATTTT.

V is TRBV30 and J is TRBJ2-2, with 10 bases aligning to TRBD2. The CDR3 contains 15 residues. Germline CDR1 is GTSNPN and CDR2 is SVGIG (reference sequence). V dropped 3 bases and J dropped 6; count of bases not matched to a gene: 7. CDR3 bases: TGTGCCTGGAGCCCCCTAGCGGGAGCCCCCGGGGAGCTGTTTTTT. Translating it yields CAWSPLAGAPGELFF.

This clone was seen more than once but under ten times. Written as DNA, the CDR3 is TGTGCCAGCAGCCAAAGGGGGGGCAATCAGCCCCAGCATTTT. Its protein is CASSQRGGNQPQHF. The chain carries TRBV7-8 and TRBJ1-5; D is possibly TRBD1 (6 bases). V lost 5 bases and J lost 2, with 10 bases in between. The length of the CDR3 is 14 residues. Germline CDR1 SGHVS, CDR2 FQNEAQ.

This clone has just a few counts. CDR3 sequence reads: CASSSGTGTRYGYTF. The CDR3 DNA reads as TGTGCCAGCAGCTCCGGGACAGGGACTCGCTATGGCTACACCTTC. The V gene is TRBV7-9, the J gene TRBJ1-2; 9 bases fit TRBD1. Trimming cost V 4 bases and J 4 bases; bases outside gene matches: 7. Germline CDR1 is SEHNR and CDR2 is FQNEAQ (reference sequence). The CDR3 is 15 amino acids. Together with reference TRBV7-9 and TRBJ1-2, the CDR3 gives the full variable domain: DTGVSQNPRHKITKRGQNVTFRCDPISEHNRLYWYRQTLGQGPEFLTYFQNEAQLEKSRLLSDRFSAERPKGSFSTLEIQRTEQGDSAMYLCASSSGTGTRYGYTFGSGTRLTVV.

V and J are TRBV12-5 and TRBJ2-1; D possibly corresponds to TRBD1 (6 bases). Trimming left V 6 bases short and J 0 bases short, with 9 bases between. CDR1 LGHNT and CDR2 FRNRAP come from the germline V gene. The CDR3 is 14 residues long. CDR3 nucleotide sequence: TGTGCTAGTGGGCAGGGGTTCTCCTACAATGAGCAGTTCTTC. It is translated as CASGQGFSYNEQFF.

This sequence joins TRBV9 and TRBJ2-1, with TRBD2 identical over 11 bases. Germline V lookup: CDR1 SGDLS, CDR2 YYNGEE. J was trimmed by 5 bases and V by 6 bases; bases with no gene match: 10. The CDR3 has 16 residues. The CDR3 bases are TGTGCCAGCACCAACAGAGGGACTAGCGGAAACAATGAGCAGTTCTTC. Encoded protein: CASTNRGTSGNNEQFF.

This clone turned up a few times. The chain combines TRBV5-1 with TRBJ1-2, with a weak D call TRBD1 (6 bases). The CDR3 consists of 12 residues. CDR1 SGHRS and CDR2 YFSETQ come from the germline V gene. The V end lost 3 bases, the J end lost 7 bases, and 10 bases lay between the germline ends. The CDR3 loop is CASSSQGTGYTF. In nucleotides, the CDR3 is TGCGCCAGCAGCTCCCAGGGGACTGGCTACACCTTC.

The gene calls are TRBV2 and TRBJ1-5; D gene uncertain. Looked up from germline, CDR1 is SNHLY and CDR2 is FYNNEI. The V and J ends lost 7 bases and 1 base respectively, with 14 bases between them. The CDR3 totals 15 residues. The CDR3 DNA follows: TGTGCCAGCACCGTTCGTGACATAAGCAATCAGCCCCAGCATTTT. Protein sequence: CASTVRDISNQPQHF.

The chain is built from TRBV4-1 and TRBJ2-5; D ambiguous. CDR1 and CDR2 from the germline V gene are MGHRA and YSYEKL. The CDR3 is 16 residues long. V gave up 1 base and J gave up 3 bases, with 15 bases separating them. The CDR3 here is CASSQGLSPPKETQYF. The CDR3 DNA sequence: TGCGCCAGCAGCCAAGGATTGTCCCCGCCGAAAGAGACCCAGTACTTC.

A few counts support this clone. This chain joins TRBV7-8 and TRBJ2-7, with 8 bases aligning to TRBD2. V was clipped by 4 bases and J by 6 bases; unmatched bases: 5. CDR3 length equals 13 residues. Germline V lookup: CDR1 SGHVS, CDR2 FQNEAQ. CDR3 sequence reads: CASSSRAGGEQYF. The DNA of the CDR3 is TGTGCCAGCAGCTCCCGGGCGGGGGGCGAGCAGTACTTC.

A few counts support this clone. The chain is built from TRBV9 and TRBJ2-7; D call uncertain. Between the trimmed V and J ends, which lost 1 base and 1 base, there was a span of 9 bases. This CDR3 comprises 14 residues. Germline V gene lookup returns CDR1 SGDLS and CDR2 YYNGEE. The CDR3 bases are TGTGCCAGCAGCGTACTCGGCTTATCCTACGAGCAGTACTTC. Residues: CASSVLGLSYEQYF.

The V call is TRBV7-2, the J call TRBJ2-1; D call uncertain. The germline V gene encodes CDR1 SGHTA and CDR2 FQGNSA. This CDR3 is built from 13 residues. The V end was cut by 3 bases, the J end by 7 bases, with 10 bases between. The CDR3 loop reads CASSFIMGNEQFF. The CDR3 DNA reads TGTGCCAGCAGCTTTATAATGGGGAATGAGCAGTTCTTC.